The present T cell receptor (beta chain) was sequenced within a study of spatial heterogeneity in lung cancer. The time point denotes: sample taken at primary tumor resection. Tumor, nontumor lung or frozen PBMC supplied whole RNA that was sequenced unsorted. One entry per CDR3 protein, called by TCRdb with MiXCR from the 5' RACE reads. The sample carries about 56,000 distinct CDR3 sequences, 7% to 10% recorded once. In this sample, this clonotype turned up many times. The receptor was isolated from a female donor with early-stage non-small cell lung cancer. The material was PBMCs, obtained at surgery.

The CDR3 nucleotides are TGCGCCAGCAGCCAAGATGGGGGAAACACCATATATTTT. It specifies CASSQDGGNTIYF. The chain is built from TRBV4-1 and TRBJ1-3; the D is unclear. Germline assignment: CDR1 MGHRA and CDR2 YSYEKL. The germline V and J ends were trimmed by 0 bases and 4 bases, with 4 bases remaining between them. The CDR3 contains 13 residues.